This entry is about one T cell receptor (beta chain). Its target is not known. This sample is drawn from a study of shared clonotypes between healthy human individuals. Looking at the study overall: The donors, two women and three men, were aged 18 to 49. Every donor yielded three CD4 naive, three CD4 memory, two CD8 naive and one CD8 memory plate. Broader study findings: Though the depth was large, rarefaction showed that sorted-subset sequencing was incomplete.

In the authors' methods: In the immunoSEQ data, sequences were junction-only and lacked quality scores, so filtering differed. Using immunoSEQ multiplex PCR, the repertoire was profiled, and TCRdb retains in-frame clones only, with some absent. V, J and clone size are taken as reported in that table, and D and trimming were inferred from the DNA itself. Of some 980,000 clones in the sample, less than 85% were seen once. Trimming took 4 bases from V and 5 from J, leaving 11 bases between them. This CDR3 region has 13 residues. CDR1 and CDR2 (germline): ENHRY, SYGVKD. Sequenced: memory CD4+ T cells sorted from blood. This sample's subset: CD45RA-negative fraction. The chain is built from TRBV10-3 and TRBJ2-5, with TRBD1 as a possible D gene (5 bases). This TCR was sampled from a man aged 18-30 years in good health. For the CDR3, the DNA is TGTGCCATCAGTGTAGGGGCTGAGGAGACCCAGTACTTC. Its protein is CAISVGAEETQYF.